What follows are 2 T cell receptor beta chains derived from one specimen sequenced in a study of blood T cells in healthy people across ages. Then a second PCR, running roughly 7 to 11 cycles, was carried out with a sample-barcoded 5' primer and a J-beta primer mix. TCRdb ran MiXCR on the 5' RACE reads and lists one entry per CDR3 protein. The data contain roughly 1,100,000 distinct CDR3 sequences, under 30% of them singletons. The sample also formed part of further work on T cells of mothers and their children.

Material: blood. These receptors were collected from a girl aged 2-10 years in good health.

This clonotype was recorded many times. J is TRBJ2-3 and V is TRBV9; unclear D gene. The length of the CDR3 is 11 residues. CDR1 SGDLS and CDR2 YYNGEE come from the germline V gene. Trimming shortened V by 3 bases and J by 5 bases, and 4 bases separated the two germline ends. This CDR3 is CASSDEDTQYF. The CDR3 coding sequence is TGTGCCAGCAGCGACGAAGATACGCAGTATTTT.

CDR3 bases: TGTGCCAGCAGTCCTCGGGTCCAAAAGGGTCAGCCCCAGCATTTT. It specifies CASSPRVQKGQPQHF. The chain has TRBV6-5 and TRBJ1-5, with D unresolved. V gave up 5 bases and J gave up 6 bases, with 17 bases separating them. This CDR3 comprises 15 residues. Germline CDR1 reads MNHEY; CDR2 reads SVGAGI.